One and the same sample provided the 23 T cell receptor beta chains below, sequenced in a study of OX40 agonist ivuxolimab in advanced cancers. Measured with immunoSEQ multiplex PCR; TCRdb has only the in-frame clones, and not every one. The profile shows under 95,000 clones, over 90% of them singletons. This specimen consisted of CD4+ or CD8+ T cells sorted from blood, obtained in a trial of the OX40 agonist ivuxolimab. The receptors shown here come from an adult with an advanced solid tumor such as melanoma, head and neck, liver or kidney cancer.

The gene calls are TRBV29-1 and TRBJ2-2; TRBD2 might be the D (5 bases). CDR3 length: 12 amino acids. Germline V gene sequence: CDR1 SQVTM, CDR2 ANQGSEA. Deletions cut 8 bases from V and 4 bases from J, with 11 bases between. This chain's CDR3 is CSSRAPTGELFF. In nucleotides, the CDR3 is TGCAGCTCGAGGGCCCCCACCGGGGAGCTGTTTTTT.

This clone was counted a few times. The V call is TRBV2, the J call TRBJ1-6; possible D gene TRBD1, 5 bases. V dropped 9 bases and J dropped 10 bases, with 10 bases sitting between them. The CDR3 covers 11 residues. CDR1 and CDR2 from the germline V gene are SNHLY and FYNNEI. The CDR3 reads CASAGLSPLHF. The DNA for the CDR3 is TGTGCCAGTGCAGGGTTATCACCCCTCCACTTT.

In DNA, the CDR3 is TGTGCCAGCAGCCCCGGGACCCAGGGGTCCGGGGAGCTGTTTTTT. Amino acids: CASSPGTQGSGELFF. V is TRBV27 and J is TRBJ2-2; D might be TRBD1 (6 bases). Germline-derived CDR1 and CDR2 are MNHEY and SMNVEV (reference sequence). CDR3 size: 15 residues. Trimming took off 6 bases at V and 6 bases at J, with 17 bases between the two ends.

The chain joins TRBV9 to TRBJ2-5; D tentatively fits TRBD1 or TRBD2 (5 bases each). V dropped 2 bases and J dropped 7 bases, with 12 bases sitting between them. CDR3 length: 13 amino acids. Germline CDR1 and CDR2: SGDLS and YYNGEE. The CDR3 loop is CASSVGTSGTQYF. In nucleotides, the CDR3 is TGTGCCAGCAGCGTTGGGACCTCGGGGACCCAGTACTTC.

The CDR3 region has the DNA TGCGCCAGCAGCCAAGTACGCGGAGTCCGGACCTACGAGCAGTACTTC. Protein: CASSQVRGVRTYEQYF. This chain connects TRBV4-1 to TRBJ2-7; D is unclear. Germline loops: CDR1 MGHRA, CDR2 YSYEKL. The CDR3 totals 16 residues. The V gene lost 1 base and the J gene lost 2 bases, with 15 bases spanning the gap.

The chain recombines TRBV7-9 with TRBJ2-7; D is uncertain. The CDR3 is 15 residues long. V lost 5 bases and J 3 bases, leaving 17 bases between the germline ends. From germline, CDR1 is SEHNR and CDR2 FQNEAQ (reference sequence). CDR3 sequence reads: CASSPPDGLDYEQYF. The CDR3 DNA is TGTGCCAGCAGCCCACCGGACGGTTTAGACTACGAGCAGTACTTC.

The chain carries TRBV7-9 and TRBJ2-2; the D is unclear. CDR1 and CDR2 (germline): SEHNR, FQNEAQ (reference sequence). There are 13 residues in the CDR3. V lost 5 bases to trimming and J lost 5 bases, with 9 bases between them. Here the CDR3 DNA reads TGTGCCAGCAGCCCCTCCTTGACCGGGGAGCTGTTTTTT. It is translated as CASSPSLTGELFF.

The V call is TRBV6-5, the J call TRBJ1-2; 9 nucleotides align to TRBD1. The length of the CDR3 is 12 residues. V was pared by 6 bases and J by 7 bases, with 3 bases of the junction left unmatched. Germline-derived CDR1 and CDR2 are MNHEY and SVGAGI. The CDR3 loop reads CASRQGAVGYTF. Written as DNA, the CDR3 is TGTGCCAGCAGACAGGGGGCGGTTGGCTACACCTTC.

This CDR3 reads CAWTTLAGAQETQYF. The CDR3, as DNA: TGTGCCTGGACGACTCTAGCGGGAGCGCAAGAGACCCAGTACTTC. J is TRBJ2-5 and V is TRBV30; TRBD2 aligns across 10 bases. CDR3 length: 15 residues. Trimming at V came to 4 bases and at J to 2 bases, leaving 7 bases not matched to a gene. The germline V gene encodes CDR1 GTSNPN and CDR2 SVGIG (reference sequence). Full variable domain (rest looked up from reference TRBV30 and TRBJ2-5): SQTIHQWPATLVQPVGSPLSLECTVEGTSNPNLYWYRQAAGRGLQLLFYSVGIGQISSEVPQNLSASRPQDRQFILSSKKLLLSDSGFYLCAWTTLAGAQETQYFGPGTRLLVL.

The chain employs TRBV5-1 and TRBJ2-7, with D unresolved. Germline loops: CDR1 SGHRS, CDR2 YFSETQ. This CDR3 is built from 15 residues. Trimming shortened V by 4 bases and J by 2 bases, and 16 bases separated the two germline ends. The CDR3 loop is CASSGSYGSTYEQYF. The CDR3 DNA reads TGCGCCAGCAGCGGGTCTTACGGGTCAACCTACGAGCAGTACTTC. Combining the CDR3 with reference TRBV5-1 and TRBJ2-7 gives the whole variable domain KAGVTQTPRYLIKTRGQQVTLSCSPISGHRSVSWYQQTPGQGLQFLFEYFSETQRNKGNFPGRFSGRQFSNSRSEMNVSTLELGDSALYLCASSGSYGSTYEQYFGPGTRLTVT.

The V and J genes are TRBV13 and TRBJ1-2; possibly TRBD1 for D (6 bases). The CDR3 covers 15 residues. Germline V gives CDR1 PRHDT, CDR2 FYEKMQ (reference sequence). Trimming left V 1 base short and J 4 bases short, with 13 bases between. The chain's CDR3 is CASSLAQTGSYGYTF. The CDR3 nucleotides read TGTGCCAGCAGCTTAGCCCAGACAGGATCCTATGGCTACACCTTC.

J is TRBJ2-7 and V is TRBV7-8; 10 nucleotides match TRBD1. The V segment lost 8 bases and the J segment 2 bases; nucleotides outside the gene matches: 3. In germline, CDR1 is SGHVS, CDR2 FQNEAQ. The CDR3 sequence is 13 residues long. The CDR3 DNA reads TGTGCCAGCGTGGGGACAGGGGCCTACGAGCAGTACTTC. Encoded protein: CASVGTGAYEQYF.

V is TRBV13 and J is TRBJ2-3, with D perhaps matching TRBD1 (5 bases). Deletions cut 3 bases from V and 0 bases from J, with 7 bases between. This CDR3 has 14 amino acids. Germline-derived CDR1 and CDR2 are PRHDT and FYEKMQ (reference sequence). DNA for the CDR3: TGTGCCAGCAGCTTTGACAGAAGCACAGATACGCAGTATTTT. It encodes CASSFDRSTDTQYF.

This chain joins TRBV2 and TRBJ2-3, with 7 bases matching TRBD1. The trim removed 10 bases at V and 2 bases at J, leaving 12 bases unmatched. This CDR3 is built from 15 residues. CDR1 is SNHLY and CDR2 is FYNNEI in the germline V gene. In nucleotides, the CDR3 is TGTGCCATATCGTCCGCACAGGGGCTCACAGATACGCAGTATTTT. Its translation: CAISSAQGLTDTQYF.

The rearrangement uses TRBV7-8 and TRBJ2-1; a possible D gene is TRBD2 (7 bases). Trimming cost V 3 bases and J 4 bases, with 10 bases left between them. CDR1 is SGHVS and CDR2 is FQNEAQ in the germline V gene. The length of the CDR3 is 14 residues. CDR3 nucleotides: TGTGCCAGCAGCTTCGAGGGGGGGTACAATGAGCAGTTCTTC. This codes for CASSFEGGYNEQFF.

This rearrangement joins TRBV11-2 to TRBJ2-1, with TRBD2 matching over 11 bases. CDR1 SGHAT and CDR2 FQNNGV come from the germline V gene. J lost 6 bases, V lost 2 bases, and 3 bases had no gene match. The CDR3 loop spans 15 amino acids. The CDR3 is CASSLSSGGLNEQFF. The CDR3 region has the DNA TGTGCCAGCAGCTTATCTAGCGGGGGGCTCAATGAGCAGTTCTTC.

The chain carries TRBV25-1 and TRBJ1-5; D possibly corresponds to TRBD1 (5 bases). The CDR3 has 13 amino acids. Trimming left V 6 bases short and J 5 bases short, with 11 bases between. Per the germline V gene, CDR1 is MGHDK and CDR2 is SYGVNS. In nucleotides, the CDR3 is TGTGCCAGCAGCAGCGGGGGTGATCAGCCCCAGCATTTT. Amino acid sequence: CASSSGGDQPQHF.

The CDR3 here is CATSRWDRDGYTF. The CDR3 DNA sequence: TGTGCCACCAGCAGATGGGACAGGGACGGCTACACCTTC. J is TRBJ1-2 and V is TRBV15, with TRBD1 matching 9 bases. Unmatched junction bases numbered 3, after V lost 2 bases and J lost 8 bases. The length of the CDR3 is 13 residues. Germline V CDR1 and CDR2: LNHNV, YYDKDF (reference sequence).

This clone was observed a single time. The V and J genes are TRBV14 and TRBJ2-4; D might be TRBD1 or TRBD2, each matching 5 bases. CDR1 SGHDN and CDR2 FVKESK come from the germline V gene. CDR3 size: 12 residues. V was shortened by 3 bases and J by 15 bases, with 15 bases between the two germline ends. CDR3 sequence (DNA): TGTGCCAGCAGCCATCCCGGGACGGGAAGGTACTTC. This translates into CASSHPGTGRYF. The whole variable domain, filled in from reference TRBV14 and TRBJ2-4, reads EAGVTQFPSHSVIEKGQTVTLRCDPISGHDNLYWYRRVMGKEIKFLLHFVKESKQDESGMPNNRFLAERTGGTYSTLKVQPAELEDSGVYFCASSHPGTGRYFGAGTRLSVL.

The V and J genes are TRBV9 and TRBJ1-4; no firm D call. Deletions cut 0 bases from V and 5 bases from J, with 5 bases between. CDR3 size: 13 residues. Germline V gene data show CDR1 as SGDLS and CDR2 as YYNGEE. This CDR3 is CASSVDENEKLFF. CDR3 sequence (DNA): TGTGCCAGCAGCGTAGATGAAAATGAAAAACTGTTTTTT.

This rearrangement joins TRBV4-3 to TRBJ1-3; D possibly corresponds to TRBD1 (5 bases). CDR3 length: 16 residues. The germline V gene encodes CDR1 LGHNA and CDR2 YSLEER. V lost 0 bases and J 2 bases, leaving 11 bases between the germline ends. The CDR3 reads CASSQDLAGTGNTIYF. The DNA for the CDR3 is TGCGCCAGCAGCCAAGATCTGGCAGGGACTGGAAACACCATATATTTT.

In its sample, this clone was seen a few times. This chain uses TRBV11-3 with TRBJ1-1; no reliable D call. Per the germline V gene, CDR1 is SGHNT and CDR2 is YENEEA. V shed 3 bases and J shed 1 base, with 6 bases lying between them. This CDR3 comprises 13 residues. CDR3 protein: CASSFRGNTEAFF. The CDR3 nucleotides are TGTGCCAGCAGCTTCCGAGGGAACACTGAAGCTTTCTTT.

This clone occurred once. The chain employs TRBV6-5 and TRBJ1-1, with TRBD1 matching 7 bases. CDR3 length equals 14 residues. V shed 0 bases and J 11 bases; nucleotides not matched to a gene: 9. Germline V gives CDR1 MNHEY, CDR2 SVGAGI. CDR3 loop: CASSYSRGLKGAFF. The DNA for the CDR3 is TGTGCCAGCAGTTACTCGAGGGGGCTAAAGGGGGCTTTCTTT.